This T cell receptor (beta chain) was identified in a study of cytomegalovirus exposure and HLA in healthy donors. Overall study: Ancestry clustering placed around 80% of more than 350 genotyped donors in the Caucasian-associated cluster.

It was with 60 Vbeta and 13 Jbeta primers that the PCR ran. Profiling relied on immunoSEQ multiplex PCR, and the TCRdb table lists in-frame clones only, not all of them. This sample carries fewer than 200,000 clones, about 80% of them seen once, and the ten largest clones take roughly 1.3%. About this clone itself: Its antigen is currently unknown.

Findings and caveats of the study: Fewer N-insertions (relative to the roughly 670-donor mean) were reportedly seen in an Asian-associated ancestry cluster in a later analysis. Excluded: some indistinguishable V segments such as TRBV6-2 and TRBV6-3. The study recorded about 150 TCR beta chains that were cytomegalovirus-associated.

Per germline, CDR1 LNHDA and CDR2 SQIVND (reference sequence). J was trimmed by 7 bases and V by 0 bases; bases with no gene match: 8. CDR3 length equals 15 residues. The source of this sequence is a man in his thirties or forties in good health and CMV-seronegative. Material: PBMCs. The genes are TRBV19 and TRBJ2-7; the match to TRBD2 covers 8 bases. CDR3 in amino acids: CASSIEETSEDEQYF. The CDR3 nucleotides read TGTGCCAGTAGTATAGAGGAGACTAGCGAAGATGAGCAGTACTTC.